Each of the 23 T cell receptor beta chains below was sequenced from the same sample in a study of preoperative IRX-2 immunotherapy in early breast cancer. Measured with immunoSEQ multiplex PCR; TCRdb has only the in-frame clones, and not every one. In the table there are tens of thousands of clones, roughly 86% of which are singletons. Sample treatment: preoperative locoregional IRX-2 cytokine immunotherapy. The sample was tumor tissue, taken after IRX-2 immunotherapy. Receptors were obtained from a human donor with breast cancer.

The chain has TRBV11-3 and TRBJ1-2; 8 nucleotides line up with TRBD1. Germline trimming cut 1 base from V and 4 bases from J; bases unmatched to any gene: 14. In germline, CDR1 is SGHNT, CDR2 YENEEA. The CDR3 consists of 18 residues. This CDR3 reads CASSLGAGGRSLIYGYTF. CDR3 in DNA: TGTGCCAGCAGCTTAGGGGCAGGGGGCCGGTCGTTGATCTATGGCTACACCTTC.

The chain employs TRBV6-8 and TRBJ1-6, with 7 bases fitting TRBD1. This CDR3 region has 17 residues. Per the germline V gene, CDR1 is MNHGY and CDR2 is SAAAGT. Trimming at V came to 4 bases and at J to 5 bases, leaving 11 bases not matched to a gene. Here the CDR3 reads CASSSPGGAKDNSPLHF. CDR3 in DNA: TGTGCCAGCAGTTCCCCAGGGGGGGCGAAGGATAATTCACCCCTCCACTTT.

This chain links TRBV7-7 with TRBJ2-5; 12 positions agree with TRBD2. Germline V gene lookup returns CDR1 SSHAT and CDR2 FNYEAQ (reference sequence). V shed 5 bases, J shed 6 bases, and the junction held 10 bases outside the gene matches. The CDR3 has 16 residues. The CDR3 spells CASSPGGLAGGKTQYF. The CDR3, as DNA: TGTGCCAGCAGCCCCGGAGGCCTAGCGGGGGGGAAGACCCAGTACTTC.

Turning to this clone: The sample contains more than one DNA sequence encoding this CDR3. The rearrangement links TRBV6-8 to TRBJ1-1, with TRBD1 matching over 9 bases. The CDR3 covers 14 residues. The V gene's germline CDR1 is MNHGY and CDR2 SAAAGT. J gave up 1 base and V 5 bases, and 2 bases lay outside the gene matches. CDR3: CASSRTGANTEAFF. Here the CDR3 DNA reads TGTGCCAGCAGTCGGACAGGGGCGAACACTGAAGCTTTCTTT.

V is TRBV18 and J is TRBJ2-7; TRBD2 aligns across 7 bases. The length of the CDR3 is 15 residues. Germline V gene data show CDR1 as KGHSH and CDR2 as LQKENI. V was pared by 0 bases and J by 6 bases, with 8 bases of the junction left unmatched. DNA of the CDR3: TGTGCCAGCTCACCACCGAGCGGGATCGGGGTCGAGCAGTACTTC. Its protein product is CASSPPSGIGVEQYF.

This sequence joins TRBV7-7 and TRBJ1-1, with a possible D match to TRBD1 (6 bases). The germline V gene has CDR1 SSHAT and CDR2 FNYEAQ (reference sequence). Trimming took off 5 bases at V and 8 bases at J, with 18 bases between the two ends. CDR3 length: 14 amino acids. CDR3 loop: CASSQALVGAEAFF. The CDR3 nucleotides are TGTGCCAGCAGCCAAGCTCTTGTGGGGGCCGAAGCTTTCTTT.

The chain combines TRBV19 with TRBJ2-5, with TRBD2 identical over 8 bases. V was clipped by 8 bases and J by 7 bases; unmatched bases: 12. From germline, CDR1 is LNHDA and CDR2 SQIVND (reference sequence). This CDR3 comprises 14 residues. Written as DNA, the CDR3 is TGTGCCAGTGCCTCAGGCGGGAGGATTGGGACCCAGTACTTC. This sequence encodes CASASGGRIGTQYF. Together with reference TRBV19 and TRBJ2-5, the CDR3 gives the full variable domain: DGGITQSPKYLFRKEGQNVTLSCEQNLNHDAMYWYRQDPGQGLRLIYYSQIVNDFQKGDIAEGYSVSREKKESFPLTVTSAQKNPTAFYLCASASGGRIGTQYFGPGTRLLVL.

The CDR3 nucleotides are TGTGCCAGTAGTCGATCGGGACAGGGGGCGTCCTACGAGCAGTACTTC. It encodes CASSRSGQGASYEQYF. The rearrangement uses TRBV19 and TRBJ2-7, with 12 bases that match TRBD1. The CDR3 spans 16 residues. Trimming cost V 5 bases and J 1 base; bases outside gene matches: 6. Germline loops: CDR1 LNHDA, CDR2 SQIVND (reference sequence).

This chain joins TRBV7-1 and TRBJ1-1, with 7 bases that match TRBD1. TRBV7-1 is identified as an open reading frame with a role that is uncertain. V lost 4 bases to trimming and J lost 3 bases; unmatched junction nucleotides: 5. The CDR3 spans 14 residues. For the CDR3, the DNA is TGTGCCAGCAGCTTTGGAGACAGGGACACTGAAGCTTTCTTT. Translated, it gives CASSFGDRDTEAFF.

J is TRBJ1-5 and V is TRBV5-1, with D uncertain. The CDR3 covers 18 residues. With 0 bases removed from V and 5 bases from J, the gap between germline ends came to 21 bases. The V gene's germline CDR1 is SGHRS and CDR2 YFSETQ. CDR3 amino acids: CASSLEADAHPDDQPQHF. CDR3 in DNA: TGCGCCAGCAGCTTGGAGGCGGACGCTCACCCCGACGATCAGCCCCAGCATTTT.

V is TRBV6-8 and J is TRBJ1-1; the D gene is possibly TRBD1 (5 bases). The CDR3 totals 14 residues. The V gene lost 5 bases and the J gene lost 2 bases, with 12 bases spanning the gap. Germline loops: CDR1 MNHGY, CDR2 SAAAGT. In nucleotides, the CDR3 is TGTGCCAGCAGTCCAGGGTGGGGCAACACTGAAGCTTTCTTT. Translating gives CASSPGWGNTEAFF.

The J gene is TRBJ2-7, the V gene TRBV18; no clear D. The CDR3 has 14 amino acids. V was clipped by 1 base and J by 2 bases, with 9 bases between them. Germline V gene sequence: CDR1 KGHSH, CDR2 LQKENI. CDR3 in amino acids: CASSPRRNPYEQYF. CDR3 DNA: TGTGCCAGCTCACCACGGCGGAACCCCTACGAGCAGTACTTC.

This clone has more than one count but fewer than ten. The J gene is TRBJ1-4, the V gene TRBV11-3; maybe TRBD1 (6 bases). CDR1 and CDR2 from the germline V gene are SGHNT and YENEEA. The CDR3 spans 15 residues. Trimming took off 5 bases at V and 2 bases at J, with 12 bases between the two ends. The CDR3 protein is CASSPDRTTNEKLFF. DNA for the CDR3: TGTGCCAGCAGCCCGGACAGAACGACTAATGAAAAACTGTTTTTT. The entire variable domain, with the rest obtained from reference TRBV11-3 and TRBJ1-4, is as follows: EAGVVQSPRYKIIEKKQPVAFWCNPISGHNTLYWYLQNLGQGPELLIRYENEEAVDDSQLPKDRFSAERLKGVDSTLKIQPAELGDSAVYLCASSPDRTTNEKLFFGSGTQLSVL.

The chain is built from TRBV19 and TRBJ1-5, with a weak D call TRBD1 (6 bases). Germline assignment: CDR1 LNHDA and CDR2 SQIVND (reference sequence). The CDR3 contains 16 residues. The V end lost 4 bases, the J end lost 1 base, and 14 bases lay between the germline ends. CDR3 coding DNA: TGTGCCAGTAGTAAACCGTGGACAGTGAGCAATCAGCCCCAGCATTTT. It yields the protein CASSKPWTVSNQPQHF.

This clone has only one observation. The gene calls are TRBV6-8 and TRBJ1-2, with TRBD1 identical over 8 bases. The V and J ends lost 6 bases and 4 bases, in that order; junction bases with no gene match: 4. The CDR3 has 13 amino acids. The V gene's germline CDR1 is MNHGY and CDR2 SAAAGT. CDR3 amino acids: CASSLGQAYGYTF. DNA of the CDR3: TGTGCCAGCAGCCTGGGACAGGCCTATGGCTACACCTTC.

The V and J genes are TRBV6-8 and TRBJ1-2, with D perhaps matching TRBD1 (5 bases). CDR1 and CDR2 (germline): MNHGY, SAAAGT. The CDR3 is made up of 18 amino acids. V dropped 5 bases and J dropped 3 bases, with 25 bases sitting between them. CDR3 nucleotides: TGTGCCAGCAGTGAGGGGCTAAACTTCTTGGACACTGACTATGGCTACACCTTC. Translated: CASSEGLNFLDTDYGYTF.

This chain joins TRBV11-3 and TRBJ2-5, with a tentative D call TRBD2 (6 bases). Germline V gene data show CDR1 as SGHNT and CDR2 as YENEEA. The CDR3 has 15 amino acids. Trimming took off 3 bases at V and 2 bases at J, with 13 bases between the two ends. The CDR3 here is CASSLGLAQQETQYF. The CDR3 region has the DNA TGTGCCAGCAGCTTGGGGCTAGCGCAACAAGAGACCCAGTACTTC.

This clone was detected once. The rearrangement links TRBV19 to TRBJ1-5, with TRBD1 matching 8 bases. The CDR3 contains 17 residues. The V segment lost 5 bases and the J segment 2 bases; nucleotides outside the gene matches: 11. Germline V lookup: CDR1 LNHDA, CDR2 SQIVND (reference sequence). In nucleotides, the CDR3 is TGTGCCAGTAGTCCCGGGACAGGCGGAAGGGGCAATCAGCCCCAGCATTTT. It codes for CASSPGTGGRGNQPQHF.

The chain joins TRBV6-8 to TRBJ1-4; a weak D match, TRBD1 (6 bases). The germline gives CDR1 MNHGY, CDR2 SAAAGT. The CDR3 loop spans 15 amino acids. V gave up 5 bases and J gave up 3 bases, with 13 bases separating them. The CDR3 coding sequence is TGTGCCAGCAGTCTAACAGGGTGGGCTAATGAAAAACTGTTTTTT. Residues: CASSLTGWANEKLFF.

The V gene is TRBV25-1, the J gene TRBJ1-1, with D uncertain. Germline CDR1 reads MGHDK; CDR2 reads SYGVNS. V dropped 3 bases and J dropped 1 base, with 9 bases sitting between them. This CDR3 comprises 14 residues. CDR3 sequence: CASSDLTANTEAFF. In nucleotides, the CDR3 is TGTGCCAGCAGTGACTTGACGGCGAACACTGAAGCTTTCTTT.

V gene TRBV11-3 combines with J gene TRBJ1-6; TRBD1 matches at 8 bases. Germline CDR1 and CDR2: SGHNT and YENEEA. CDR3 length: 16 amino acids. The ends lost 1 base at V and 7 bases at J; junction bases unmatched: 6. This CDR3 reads CASSLGAGGRNSPLHF. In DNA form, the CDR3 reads TGTGCCAGCAGCTTAGGGGCAGGGGGCCGGAATTCACCCCTCCACTTT.

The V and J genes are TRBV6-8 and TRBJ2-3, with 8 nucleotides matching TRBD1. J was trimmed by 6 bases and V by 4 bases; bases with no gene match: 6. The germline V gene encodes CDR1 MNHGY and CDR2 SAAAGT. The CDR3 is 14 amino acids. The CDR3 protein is CASSSGQGVDTQYF. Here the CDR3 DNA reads TGTGCCAGCAGTTCAGGACAGGGCGTGGATACGCAGTATTTT.

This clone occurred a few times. This CDR3 is CASSRYRGSNQPQHF. The CDR3 DNA reads TGTGCCAGCAGTCGTTACAGGGGGAGCAATCAGCCCCAGCATTTT. This chain uses TRBV6-8 with TRBJ1-5; 8 bases map to TRBD1. With V trimmed by 5 bases and J by 1 base, 4 bases remained unmatched. CDR1 and CDR2 (germline): MNHGY, SAAAGT. The CDR3 consists of 15 residues.